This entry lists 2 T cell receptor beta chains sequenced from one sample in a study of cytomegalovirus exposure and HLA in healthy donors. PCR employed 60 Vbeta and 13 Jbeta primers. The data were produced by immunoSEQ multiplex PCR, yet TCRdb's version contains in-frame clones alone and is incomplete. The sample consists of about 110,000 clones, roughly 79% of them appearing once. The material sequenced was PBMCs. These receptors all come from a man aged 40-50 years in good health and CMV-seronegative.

CDR3 region: CASGMTDFNFYEQYF. The CDR3, as DNA: TGCGCCAGCGGGATGACAGATTTTAACTTTTACGAGCAGTACTTC. This rearrangement joins TRBV5-1 to TRBJ2-7, with D maybe TRBD1 (5 bases). The CDR3 extends over 15 amino acids. Germline loops: CDR1 SGHRS, CDR2 YFSETQ. V was cut by 7 bases and J by 4 bases, with 21 bases left in between.

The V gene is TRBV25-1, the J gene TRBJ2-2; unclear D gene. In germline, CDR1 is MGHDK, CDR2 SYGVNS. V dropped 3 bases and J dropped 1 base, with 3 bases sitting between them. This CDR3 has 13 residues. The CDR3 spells CASSDKNTGELFF. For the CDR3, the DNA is TGTGCCAGCAGTGACAAGAACACCGGGGAGCTGTTTTTT.